The 21 T cell receptor beta chains below all came from one sample that was sequenced in a study of T cell changes during pregnancy in multiple sclerosis. This table comes from immunoSEQ multiplex PCR, and its TCRdb copy is limited to in-frame clones, with some not included. The data hold some 89,000 clones, with about 94% observed a single time. The sample in question was peripheral blood, obtained in the third trimester of pregnancy. The source of these receptors is a female donor with multiple sclerosis, enrolled in a pregnancy study.

The chain is built from TRBV2 and TRBJ2-3, with 15 bases that match TRBD2. Germline V gene lookup returns CDR1 SNHLY and CDR2 FYNNEI. The CDR3 is made up of 16 amino acids. With 6 bases clipped from V and 6 bases from J, the junction kept 7 bases outside the gene matches. CDR3 protein: CASRTGTSGGPDTQYF. In nucleotides, the CDR3 is TGTGCCAGCAGGACTGGGACTAGCGGGGGGCCGGATACGCAGTATTTT.

V usage is TRBV10-3 and J usage is TRBJ1-4; 7 nucleotides match TRBD1. The CDR3 is made up of 12 amino acids. Germline V gene lookup returns CDR1 ENHRY and CDR2 SYGVKD. With V trimmed by 2 bases and J by 11 bases, 2 bases remained unmatched. The CDR3 DNA reads TGTGCCATCAGTGAGGCAGGGGGGAAACTGTTTTTT. As protein: CAISEAGGKLFF.

The CDR3 spells CASSPPGALAGSYEQYF. CDR3 DNA sequence: TGTGCCAGCTCACCACCGGGAGCGCTAGCGGGGTCATACGAGCAGTACTTC. V and J are TRBV18 and TRBJ2-7; TRBD2 aligns across 9 bases. CDR1 and CDR2 from the germline V gene are KGHSH and LQKENI. V gave up 0 bases and J gave up 4 bases; unmatched junction bases: 10. The CDR3 extends over 17 amino acids.

The chain links TRBV2 to TRBJ2-3, with TRBD2 identical over 11 bases. CDR3 length equals 16 residues. Germline CDR1 is SNHLY and CDR2 is FYNNEI. V lost 8 bases to trimming and J lost 5 bases; unmatched junction nucleotides: 12. The CDR3: CASRLAGLPAVDTQYF. The CDR3 DNA reads TGTGCCAGCCGACTAGCGGGGTTACCGGCGGTAGATACGCAGTATTTT.

This chain connects TRBV5-6 to TRBJ1-1; the D gene is possibly TRBD1 (6 bases). The V gene lost 0 bases and the J gene lost 4 bases, with 13 bases spanning the gap. The length of the CDR3 is 15 residues. CDR1 and CDR2 from the germline V gene are SGHDT and YYEEEE. The CDR3 spells CASSLAGGLGTEAFF. The CDR3 DNA follows: TGTGCCAGCAGCTTGGCGGGGGGGCTGGGCACTGAAGCTTTCTTT.

DNA of the CDR3: TGCGCCAGCAGCTGGGGACAGAGCACAGATACGCAGTATTTT. Protein sequence: CASSWGQSTDTQYF. The J gene is TRBJ2-3, the V gene TRBV5-1; 7 nucleotides match TRBD1. Per the germline V gene, CDR1 is SGHRS and CDR2 is YFSETQ. This CDR3 is 14 amino acids long. Trimming at V came to 3 bases and at J to 0 bases, leaving 1 base not matched to a gene. The full variable domain, completed using reference TRBV5-1 and TRBJ2-3, is KAGVTQTPRYLIKTRGQQVTLSCSPISGHRSVSWYQQTPGQGLQFLFEYFSETQRNKGNFPGRFSGRQFSNSRSEMNVSTLELGDSALYLCASSWGQSTDTQYFGPGTRLTVL.

The chain carries TRBV5-6 and TRBJ2-7, with TRBD1 matching 7 bases. This CDR3 has 15 amino acids. Germline-derived CDR1 and CDR2 are SGHDT and YYEEEE. J lost 2 bases, V lost 3 bases, and 8 bases had no gene match. For the CDR3, the DNA is TGTGCCAGCAGCTGGGGACAGACAGGGCCCTACGAGCAGTACTTC. This sequence encodes CASSWGQTGPYEQYF.

The chain has TRBV19 and TRBJ2-3; 7 bases map to TRBD2. This CDR3 is 13 amino acids long. V lost 3 bases, J lost 6 bases, and 3 bases stayed unmatched. Germline V gene lookup returns CDR1 LNHDA and CDR2 SQIVND (reference sequence). CDR3 loop: CASSIVAGDTQYF. The CDR3 DNA reads as TGTGCCAGTAGTATCGTAGCGGGCGATACGCAGTATTTT.

The chain links TRBV28 to TRBJ2-2; 8 bases match TRBD2. CDR1 and CDR2 from the germline V gene are MDHEN and SYDVKM. This CDR3 has 15 residues. The J segment lost 0 bases and the V segment lost 7 bases, leaving 4 bases of the junction unmatched. The CDR3 DNA is TGTGCCAGCACCCCGGGGGGGGCGAACACCGGGGAGCTGTTTTTT. Its translation: CASTPGGANTGELFF.

This clone was seen once. The rearrangement joins TRBV30 to TRBJ2-7; 7 positions agree with TRBD1. Germline lookup yields CDR1 GTSNPN and CDR2 SVGIG (reference sequence). V gave up 7 bases and J gave up 3 bases; unmatched junction bases: 6. This CDR3 is 12 amino acids long. In nucleotides, the CDR3 is TGTGCCTTACAGGGGCTCAGCTACGAGCAGTACTTC. Translation gives CALQGLSYEQYF. Filled out from reference TRBV30 and TRBJ2-7, the complete variable domain reads SQTIHQWPATLVQPVGSPLSLECTVEGTSNPNLYWYRQAAGRGLQLLFYSVGIGQISSEVPQNLSASRPQDRQFILSSKKLLLSDSGFYLCALQGLSYEQYFGPGTRLTVT.

J is TRBJ2-7 and V is TRBV5-8, with 8 positions matching TRBD2. The CDR3 extends over 12 amino acids. The junction had 5 bases not matched to a gene; V was cut back by 7 bases and J by 5 bases. Germline lookup yields CDR1 SGHTS and CDR2 YDEGEE. CDR3 residues: CASPERENEQYF. CDR3 in DNA: TGTGCCAGCCCGGAGCGGGAGAACGAGCAGTACTTC.

CDR3: CASSLRQINSPLHF. In DNA form, the CDR3 reads TGTGCCAGCAGCTTGAGACAGATTAATTCACCCCTCCACTTT. The chain links TRBV5-5 to TRBJ1-6; possibly TRBD1 for D (5 bases). Trimming removed 1 base from V and 6 bases from J, with 8 bases in between. Germline CDR1 reads SGHKS; CDR2 reads YYEKEE (reference sequence). The CDR3 runs 14 residues.

The V and J genes are TRBV19 and TRBJ2-5; 8 bases agree with TRBD2. CDR3 size: 13 residues. Germline CDR1 and CDR2: LNHDA and SQIVND (reference sequence). J was trimmed by 5 bases and V by 5 bases; bases with no gene match: 4. Written as DNA, the CDR3 is TGTGCCAGTAGTGATAGCGGGGTGGAGACCCAGTACTTC. This translates into CASSDSGVETQYF. Drawing the rest from reference TRBV19 and TRBJ2-5, the complete variable domain is DGGITQSPKYLFRKEGQNVTLSCEQNLNHDAMYWYRQDPGQGLRLIYYSQIVNDFQKGDIAEGYSVSREKKESFPLTVTSAQKNPTAFYLCASSDSGVETQYFGPGTRLLVL.

This chain joins TRBV19 and TRBJ2-1, with D possibly matching TRBD2 (7 bases). Germline lookup yields CDR1 LNHDA and CDR2 SQIVND (reference sequence). V shed 7 bases and J shed 5 bases, with 24 bases lying between them. CDR3 size: 17 residues. The CDR3 here is CASKNIAPGGGDNEQFF. The CDR3 coding sequence is TGTGCCAGTAAAAATATAGCACCGGGGGGCGGAGACAATGAGCAGTTCTTC.

The J gene is TRBJ1-1, the V gene TRBV2, with TRBD1 matching 7 bases. The CDR3 covers 13 residues. Unmatched junction bases numbered 1, after V lost 5 bases and J lost 1 base. Germline V lookup: CDR1 SNHLY, CDR2 FYNNEI. CDR3 in DNA: TGTGCCAGCAGTAGGACAGGGAACACTGAAGCTTTCTTT. This sequence encodes CASSRTGNTEAFF.

The J gene is TRBJ2-1, the V gene TRBV2; 8 positions agree with TRBD2. The length of the CDR3 is 16 residues. V lost 7 bases, J lost 5 bases, and 13 bases stayed unmatched. Germline assignment: CDR1 SNHLY and CDR2 FYNNEI. CDR3 residues: CASTIFSGGTNNEQFF. The CDR3 DNA follows: TGTGCCAGCACCATCTTCTCGGGGGGGACAAACAATGAGCAGTTCTTC.

The rearrangement uses TRBV10-2 and TRBJ1-1, with D possibly matching TRBD1 (5 bases). Deletions cut 6 bases from V and 4 bases from J, with 12 bases between. Germline-derived CDR1 and CDR2 are WSHSY and SAAADI. The length of the CDR3 is 13 residues. CDR3 DNA: TGCGCCAGCAGAGATCCCGGGGGCACTGAAGCTTTCTTT. Amino acid sequence: CASRDPGGTEAFF.

This rearrangement joins TRBV4-1 to TRBJ1-2; 10 positions match TRBD1. This CDR3 is built from 16 residues. CDR1 MGHRA and CDR2 YSYEKL come from the germline V gene. The J segment lost 5 bases and the V segment lost 0 bases, leaving 6 bases of the junction unmatched. The DNA of the CDR3 is TGCGCCAGCAGCCAAGACCCCGGACAGGGGGGATATGGCTACACCTTC. Translation gives CASSQDPGQGGYGYTF.

This clone has a single count. The chain employs TRBV15 and TRBJ1-2; a weak D match, TRBD1 (6 bases). Germline lookup yields CDR1 LNHNV and CDR2 YYDKDF (reference sequence). This CDR3 is built from 14 residues. Deletions cut 5 bases from V and 14 bases from J, with 24 bases between. As DNA, the CDR3 is TGTGCCACCAGCGGTATGGGACACCCAAACGGTGGTACCTTC. Protein: CATSGMGHPNGGTF.

This chain uses TRBV5-6 with TRBJ2-7; D call uncertain. V lost 4 bases and J lost 2, with 13 bases in between. Germline CDR1 SGHDT, CDR2 YYEEEE. The CDR3 covers 14 residues. The CDR3 DNA reads TGTGCCAGCAGCATAGAAGCTCTTGCCTACGAGCAGTACTTC. Protein sequence: CASSIEALAYEQYF.

This rearrangement joins TRBV7-3 to TRBJ1-1; D call uncertain. The CDR3 contains 13 residues. V was trimmed by 5 bases and J by 10 bases, leaving 17 bases between them. Germline CDR1 SGHTA, CDR2 FQGTGA. The DNA for the CDR3 is TGTGCCAGCAGCCCCCCGGAGGGCCGAGCAGCTTTCTTT. Its protein product is CASSPPEGRAAFF.